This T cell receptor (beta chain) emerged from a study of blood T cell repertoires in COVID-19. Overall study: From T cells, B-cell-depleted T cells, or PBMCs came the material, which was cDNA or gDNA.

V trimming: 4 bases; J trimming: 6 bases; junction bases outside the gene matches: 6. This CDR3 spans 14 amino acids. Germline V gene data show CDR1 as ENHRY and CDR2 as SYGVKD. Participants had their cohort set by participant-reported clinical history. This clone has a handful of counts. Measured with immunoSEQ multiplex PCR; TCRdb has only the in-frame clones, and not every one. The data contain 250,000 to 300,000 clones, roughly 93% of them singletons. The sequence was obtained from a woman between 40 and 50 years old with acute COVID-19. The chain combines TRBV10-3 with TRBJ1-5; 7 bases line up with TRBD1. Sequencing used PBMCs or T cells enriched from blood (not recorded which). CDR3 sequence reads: CAISVTGEIQPQHF. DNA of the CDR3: TGTGCCATCAGTGTAACAGGGGAGATTCAGCCCCAGCATTTT.